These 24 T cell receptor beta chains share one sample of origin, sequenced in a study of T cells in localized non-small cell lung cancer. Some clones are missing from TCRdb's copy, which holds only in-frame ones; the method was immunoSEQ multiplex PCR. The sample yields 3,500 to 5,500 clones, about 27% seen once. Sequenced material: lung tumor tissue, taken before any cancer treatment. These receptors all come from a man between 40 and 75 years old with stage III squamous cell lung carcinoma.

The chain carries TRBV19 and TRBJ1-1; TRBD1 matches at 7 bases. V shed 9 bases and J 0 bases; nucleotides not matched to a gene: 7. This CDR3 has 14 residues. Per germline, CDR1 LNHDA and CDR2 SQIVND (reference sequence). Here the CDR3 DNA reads TGTGCCAGCATAGCCAGGGGGTTGAACACTGAAGCTTTCTTT. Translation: CASIARGLNTEAFF.

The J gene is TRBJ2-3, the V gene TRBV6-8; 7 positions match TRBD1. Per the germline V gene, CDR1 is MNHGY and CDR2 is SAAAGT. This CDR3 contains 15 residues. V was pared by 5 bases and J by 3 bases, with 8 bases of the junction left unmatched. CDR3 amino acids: CASSPARGQTDTQYF. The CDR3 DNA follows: TGTGCCAGCAGTCCCGCCCGGGGACAGACAGATACGCAGTATTTT.

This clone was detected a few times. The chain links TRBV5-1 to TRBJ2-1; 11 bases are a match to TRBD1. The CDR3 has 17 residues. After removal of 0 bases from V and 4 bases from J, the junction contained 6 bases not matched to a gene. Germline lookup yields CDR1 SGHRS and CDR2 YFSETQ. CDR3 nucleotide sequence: TGCGCCAGCAGCTTGGGGTCCGGGACAGGGGGATACAATGAGCAGTTCTTC. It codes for CASSLGSGTGGYNEQFF.

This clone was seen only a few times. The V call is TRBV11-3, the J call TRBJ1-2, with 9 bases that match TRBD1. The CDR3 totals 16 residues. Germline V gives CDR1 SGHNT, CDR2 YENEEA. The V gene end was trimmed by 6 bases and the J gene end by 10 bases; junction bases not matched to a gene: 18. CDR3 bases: TGTGCCAGCAGTCAAGAGGGGGACAGGGTCGTCAAGGCCTACACCTTC. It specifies CASSQEGDRVVKAYTF.

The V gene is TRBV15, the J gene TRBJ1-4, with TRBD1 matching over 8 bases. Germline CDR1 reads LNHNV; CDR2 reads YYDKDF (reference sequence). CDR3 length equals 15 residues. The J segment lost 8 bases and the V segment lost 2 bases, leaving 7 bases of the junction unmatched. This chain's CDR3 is CATSRSDRGEEKLFF. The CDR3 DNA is TGTGCCACCAGCAGATCCGACAGGGGAGAAGAAAAACTGTTTTTT.

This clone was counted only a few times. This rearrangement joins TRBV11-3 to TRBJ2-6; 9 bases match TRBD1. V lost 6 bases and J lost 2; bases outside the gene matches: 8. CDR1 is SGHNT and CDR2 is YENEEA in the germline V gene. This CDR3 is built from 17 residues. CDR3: CASRPDRGSTGANVLTF. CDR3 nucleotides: TGTGCCAGCAGACCTGACAGGGGGTCGACTGGGGCCAACGTCCTGACTTTC. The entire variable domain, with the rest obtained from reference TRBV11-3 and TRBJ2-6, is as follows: EAGVVQSPRYKIIEKKQPVAFWCNPISGHNTLYWYLQNLGQGPELLIRYENEEAVDDSQLPKDRFSAERLKGVDSTLKIQPAELGDSAVYLCASRPDRGSTGANVLTFGAGSRLTVL.

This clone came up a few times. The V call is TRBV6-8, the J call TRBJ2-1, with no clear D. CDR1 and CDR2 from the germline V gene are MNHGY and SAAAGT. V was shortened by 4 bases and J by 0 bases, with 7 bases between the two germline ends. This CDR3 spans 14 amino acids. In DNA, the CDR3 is TGTGCCAGCAGTTGGACGAGCTCCTACAATGAGCAGTTCTTC. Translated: CASSWTSSYNEQFF.

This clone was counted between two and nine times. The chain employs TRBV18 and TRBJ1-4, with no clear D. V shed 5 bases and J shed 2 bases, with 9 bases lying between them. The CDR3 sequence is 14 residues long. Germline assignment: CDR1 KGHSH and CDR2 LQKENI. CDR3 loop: CASSRTGTNEKLFF. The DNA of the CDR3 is TGTGCCAGCTCAAGGACGGGTACTAATGAAAAACTGTTTTTT. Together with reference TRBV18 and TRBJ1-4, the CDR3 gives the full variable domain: NAGVMQNPRHLVRRRGQEARLRCSPMKGHSHVYWYRQLPEEGLKFMVYLQKENIIDESGMPKERFSAEFPKEGPSILRIQQVVRGDSAAYFCASSRTGTNEKLFFGSGTQLSVL.

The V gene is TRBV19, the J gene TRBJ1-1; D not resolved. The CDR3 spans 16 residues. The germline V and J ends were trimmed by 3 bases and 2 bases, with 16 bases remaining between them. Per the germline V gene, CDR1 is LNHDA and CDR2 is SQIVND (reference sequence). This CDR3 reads CASSIEGVIVNTEAFF. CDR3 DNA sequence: TGTGCCAGTAGTATCGAGGGCGTAATAGTTAACACTGAAGCTTTCTTT. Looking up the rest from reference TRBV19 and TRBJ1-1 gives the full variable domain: DGGITQSPKYLFRKEGQNVTLSCEQNLNHDAMYWYRQDPGQGLRLIYYSQIVNDFQKGDIAEGYSVSREKKESFPLTVTSAQKNPTAFYLCASSIEGVIVNTEAFFGQGTRLTVV.

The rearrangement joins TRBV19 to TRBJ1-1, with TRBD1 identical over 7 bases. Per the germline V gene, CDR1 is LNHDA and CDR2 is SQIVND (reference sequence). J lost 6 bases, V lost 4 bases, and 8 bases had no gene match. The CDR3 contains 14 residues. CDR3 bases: TGTGCCAGTAGTACCCGGACAGGCCGTGCTGAAGCTTTCTTT. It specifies CASSTRTGRAEAFF.

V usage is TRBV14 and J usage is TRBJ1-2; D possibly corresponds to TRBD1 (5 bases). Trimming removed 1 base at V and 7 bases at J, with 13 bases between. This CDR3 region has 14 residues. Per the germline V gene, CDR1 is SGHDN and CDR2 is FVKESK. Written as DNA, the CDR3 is TGTGCCAGCAGCCAAGTGCAGGGATCGGGTGGCTACACCTTC. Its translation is CASSQVQGSGGYTF.

This CDR3 is CASSLQGRGTEAFF. DNA of the CDR3: TGTGCCAGTAGCCTACAGGGACGGGGGACTGAAGCTTTCTTT. The rearrangement uses TRBV19 and TRBJ1-1; weak D call: TRBD1 (6 bases). This CDR3 spans 14 amino acids. V was cut by 6 bases and J by 5 bases, with 16 bases left in between. Germline values: CDR1 LNHDA, CDR2 SQIVND (reference sequence).

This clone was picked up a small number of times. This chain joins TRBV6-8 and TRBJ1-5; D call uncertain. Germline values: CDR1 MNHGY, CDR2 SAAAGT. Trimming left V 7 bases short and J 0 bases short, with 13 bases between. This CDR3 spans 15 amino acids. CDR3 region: CASTAAGYSNQPQHF. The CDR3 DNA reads TGTGCCAGCACCGCGGCGGGGTATAGCAATCAGCCCCAGCATTTT.

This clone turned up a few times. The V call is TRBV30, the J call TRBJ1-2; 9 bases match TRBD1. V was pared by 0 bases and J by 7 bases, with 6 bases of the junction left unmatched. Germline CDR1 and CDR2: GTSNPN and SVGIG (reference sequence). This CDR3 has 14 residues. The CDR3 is CAWSVLPTGGGYTF. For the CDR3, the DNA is TGTGCCTGGAGTGTTCTCCCGACAGGGGGTGGCTACACCTTC.

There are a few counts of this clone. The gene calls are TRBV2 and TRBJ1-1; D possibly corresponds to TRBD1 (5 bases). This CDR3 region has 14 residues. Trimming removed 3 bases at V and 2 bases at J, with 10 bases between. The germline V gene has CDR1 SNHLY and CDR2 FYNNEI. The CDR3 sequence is CASSEWQGNTEAFF. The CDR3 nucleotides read TGTGCCAGCAGTGAGTGGCAGGGAAACACTGAAGCTTTCTTT.

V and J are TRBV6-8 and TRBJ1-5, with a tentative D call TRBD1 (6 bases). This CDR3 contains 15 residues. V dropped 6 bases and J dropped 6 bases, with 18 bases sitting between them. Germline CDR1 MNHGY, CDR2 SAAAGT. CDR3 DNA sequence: TGTGCCAGCAGGGGGGCAGTGGGCCCCAGTCAGCCCCAGCATTTT. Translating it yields CASRGAVGPSQPQHF.

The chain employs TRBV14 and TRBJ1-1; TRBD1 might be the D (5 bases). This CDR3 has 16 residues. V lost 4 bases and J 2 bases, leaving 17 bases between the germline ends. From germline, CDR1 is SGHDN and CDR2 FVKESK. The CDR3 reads CASSPMGRVGNTEAFF. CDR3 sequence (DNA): TGTGCCAGCAGCCCCATGGGCAGGGTTGGTAACACTGAAGCTTTCTTT.

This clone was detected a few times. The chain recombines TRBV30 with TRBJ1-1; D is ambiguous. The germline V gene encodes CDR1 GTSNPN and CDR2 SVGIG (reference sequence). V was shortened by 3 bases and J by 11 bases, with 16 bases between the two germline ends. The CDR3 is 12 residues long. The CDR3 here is CAWRFDRQRAFF. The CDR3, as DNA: TGTGCCTGGAGATTTGACCGCCAACGGGCTTTCTTT.

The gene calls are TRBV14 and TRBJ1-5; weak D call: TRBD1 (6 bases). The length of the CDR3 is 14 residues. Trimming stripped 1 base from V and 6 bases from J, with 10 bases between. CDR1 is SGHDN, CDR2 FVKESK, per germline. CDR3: CASSQAGAGQPQHF. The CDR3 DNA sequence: TGTGCCAGCAGCCAAGCAGGGGCCGGTCAGCCCCAGCATTTT.

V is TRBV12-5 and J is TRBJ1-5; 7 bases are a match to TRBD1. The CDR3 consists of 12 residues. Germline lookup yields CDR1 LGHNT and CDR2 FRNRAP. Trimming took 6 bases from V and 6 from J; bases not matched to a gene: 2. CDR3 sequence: CASGRGSQPQHF. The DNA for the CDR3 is TGTGCTAGTGGCAGGGGGTCTCAGCCCCAGCATTTT.

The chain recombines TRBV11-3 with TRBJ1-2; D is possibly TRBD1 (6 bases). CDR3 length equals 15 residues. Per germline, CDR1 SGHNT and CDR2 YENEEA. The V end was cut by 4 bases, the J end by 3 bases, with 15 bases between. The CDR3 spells CASSSGGRSDYGYTF. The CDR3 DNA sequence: TGTGCCAGCAGCTCGGGGGGCAGGTCTGACTATGGCTACACCTTC. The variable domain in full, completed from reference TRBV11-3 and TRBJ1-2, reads EAGVVQSPRYKIIEKKQPVAFWCNPISGHNTLYWYLQNLGQGPELLIRYENEEAVDDSQLPKDRFSAERLKGVDSTLKIQPAELGDSAVYLCASSSGGRSDYGYTFGSGTRLTVV.

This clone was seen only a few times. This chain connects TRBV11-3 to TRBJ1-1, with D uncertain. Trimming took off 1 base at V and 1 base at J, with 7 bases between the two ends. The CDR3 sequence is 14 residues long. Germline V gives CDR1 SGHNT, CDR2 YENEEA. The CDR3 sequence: CASSLVWQNTEAFF. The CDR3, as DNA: TGTGCCAGCAGCTTAGTGTGGCAGAACACTGAAGCTTTCTTT.

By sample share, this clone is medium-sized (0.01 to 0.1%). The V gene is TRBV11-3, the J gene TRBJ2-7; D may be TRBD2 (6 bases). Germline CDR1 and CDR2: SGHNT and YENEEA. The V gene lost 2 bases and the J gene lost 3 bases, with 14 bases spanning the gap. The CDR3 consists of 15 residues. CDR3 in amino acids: CASSLIAGSFYEQYF. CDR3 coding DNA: TGTGCCAGCAGCTTAATCGCGGGGAGTTTCTACGAGCAGTACTTC.

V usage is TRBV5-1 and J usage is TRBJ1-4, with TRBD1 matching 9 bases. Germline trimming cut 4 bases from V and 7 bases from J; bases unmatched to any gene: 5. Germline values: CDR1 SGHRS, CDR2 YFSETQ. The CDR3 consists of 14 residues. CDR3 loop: CASSPGTGREKLFF. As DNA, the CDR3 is TGCGCCAGCAGCCCCGGGACAGGGCGTGAAAAACTGTTTTTT. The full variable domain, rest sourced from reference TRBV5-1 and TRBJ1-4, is KAGVTQTPRYLIKTRGQQVTLSCSPISGHRSVSWYQQTPGQGLQFLFEYFSETQRNKGNFPGRFSGRQFSNSRSEMNVSTLELGDSALYLCASSPGTGREKLFFGSGTQLSVL.